This passage covers 28 T cell receptor beta chains from one sample sequenced in a study of T cell repertoires in cytomegalovirus infection. TCRdb called the reads again in MiXCR, with one record for every CDR3 protein. The sample records a few hundred thousand distinct CDR3 sequences, 15% to 20% being singletons. The specimen sequenced was PBMCs. The receptor source for this set is a human donor in good health (CMV status not recorded). Some clones in this sample may be carry-over from other donors' samples.

This clonotype was seen a handful of times. The V and J genes are TRBV29-1 and TRBJ2-5; D is perhaps TRBD1 or TRBD2 (5 bases each). V was clipped by 6 bases and J by 2 bases, with 7 bases between them. The CDR3 spans 11 residues. Germline V lookup: CDR1 SQVTM, CDR2 ANQGSEA. The DNA for the CDR3 is TGCAGCGTAGGGACGCAAGAGACCCAGTACTTC. As protein: CSVGTQETQYF.

A remark on this clonotype: This may come from a read error, since a much larger clone is one base off. The CDR3 ends on some other residue instead of the conserved phenylalanine or tryptophan, so this is likely a read error. J is TRBJ2-1 and V is TRBV20-1; 11 bases fit TRBD2. With V trimmed by 4 bases and J by 9 bases, 8 bases remained unmatched. The length of the CDR3 is 14 residues. CDR1 DFQATT and CDR2 SNEGSKA come from the germline V gene (reference sequence). CDR3 in DNA: TGCAGTGCTAAGGGACTAGCGGTGGGTAGTGAGCAGTTCCTC. It encodes CSAKGLAVGSEQFL.

This clonotype was observed many times. The rearrangement links TRBV7-2 to TRBJ2-3; 7 nucleotides line up with TRBD1. Germline V gene data show CDR1 as SGHTA and CDR2 as FQGNSA. V dropped 4 bases and J dropped 2; count of bases not matched to a gene: 6. The CDR3 length is 15 residues. This chain's CDR3 is CASSWRTGTTDTQYF. DNA of the CDR3: TGTGCCAGCAGCTGGAGGACAGGAACCACAGATACGCAGTATTTT.

This clonotype showed up many times. The chain links TRBV6-5 to TRBJ2-7; D is perhaps TRBD2 (6 bases). There are 14 residues in the CDR3. Germline CDR1 MNHEY, CDR2 SVGAGI. V lost 8 bases, J lost 3 bases, and 17 bases lay in between. The CDR3 DNA sequence: TGTGCCAGCGCCGACCGGGACTGGCACTACGAGCAGTACTTC. It encodes CASADRDWHYEQYF.

This clonotype has at least ten counts. The chain uses TRBV7-2 and TRBJ1-1; D remains unclear. V lost 5 bases to trimming and J lost 5 bases, with 24 bases between them. The CDR3 totals 17 residues. Germline V gives CDR1 SGHTA, CDR2 FQGNSA. CDR3 in DNA: TGTGCCAGCAGCCTACGGGCCACAAGCTGGACCGCAACTGAAGCTTTCTTT. Its protein product is CASSLRATSWTATEAFF.

V usage is TRBV20-1 and J usage is TRBJ1-5, with D hard to call. Per the germline V gene, CDR1 is DFQATT and CDR2 is SNEGSKA (reference sequence). Trimming left V 2 bases short and J 0 bases short, with 8 bases between. The CDR3 loop spans 14 amino acids. The CDR3 DNA follows: TGCAGTGCTAGAAGCGCCCGTAGCAATCAGCCCCAGCATTTT. Translation: CSARSARSNQPQHF.

This clonotype has more than one count but fewer than ten. The chain joins TRBV11-2 to TRBJ2-2; no definite D call. The CDR3 is 13 amino acids. Trimming pared 1 base from V and 6 bases from J, leaving 6 bases between. Germline V lookup: CDR1 SGHAT, CDR2 FQNNGV. CDR3 region: CASSLVGAGELFF. The CDR3, as DNA: TGTGCCAGCAGCTTAGTCGGTGCCGGGGAGCTGTTTTTT.

This clonotype was recorded many times. The V and J genes are TRBV10-3 and TRBJ1-6; 7 positions match TRBD1. CDR1 ENHRY and CDR2 SYGVKD come from the germline V gene. Trimming took 4 bases from V and 10 from J; bases not matched to a gene: 4. The CDR3 totals 13 residues. CDR3 in DNA: TGTGCCATCAGTGTTGACAGGGAATCACCCCTCCACTTT. The encoded protein is CAISVDRESPLHF.

In its sample, this clonotype was seen a few times. The V and J genes are TRBV7-6 and TRBJ2-7; D gene ambiguous. Looked up from germline, CDR1 is SGHVS and CDR2 is FNYEAQ. Trimming cost V 2 bases and J 3 bases, with 14 bases left between them. The CDR3 sequence is 15 residues long. CDR3 in DNA: TGTGCCAGCAGCTTAAGCACTGGACGATTCTACGAGCAGTACTTC. This sequence encodes CASSLSTGRFYEQYF.

This clonotype was counted at least ten times. The chain combines TRBV7-2 with TRBJ2-3; unclear D gene. Per the germline V gene, CDR1 is SGHTA and CDR2 is FQGNSA. Trimming cost V 5 bases and J 1 base, with 10 bases left between them. The CDR3 is made up of 14 amino acids. The CDR3 DNA reads as TGTGCCAGCAGCCCCCTCCTTGGCACAGATACGCAGTATTTT. Translating gives CASSPLLGTDTQYF. Variable domain in full (rest from reference TRBV7-2 and TRBJ2-3): GAGVSQSPSNKVTEKGKDVELRCDPISGHTALYWYRQSLGQGLEFLIYFQGNSAPDKSGLPSDRFSAERTGGSVSTLTIQRTQQEDSAVYLCASSPLLGTDTQYFGPGTRLTVL.

This sequence joins TRBV5-5 and TRBJ1-5; perhaps TRBD1 as D (5 bases). In germline, CDR1 is SGHKS, CDR2 YYEKEE (reference sequence). V shed 3 bases and J shed 4 bases, with 11 bases lying between them. The CDR3 loop spans 14 amino acids. The CDR3 loop reads CASSSDSNNQPQHF. Here the CDR3 DNA reads TGTGCCAGCAGCTCCGACAGTAATAATCAGCCCCAGCATTTT.

This clonotype appeared a few times. V and J are TRBV5-4 and TRBJ2-5, with 10 bases identical to TRBD2. Germline V gene data show CDR1 as SGHNT and CDR2 as YYREEE (reference sequence). Trimming removed 4 bases from V and 3 bases from J; junction bases left unmatched: 6. The length of the CDR3 is 15 residues. The CDR3 loop is CASSSTSGIEETQYF. The CDR3 DNA follows: TGTGCCAGCAGCAGCACTAGCGGGATTGAAGAGACCCAGTACTTC.

This clonotype was seen only a few times. The chain uses TRBV3-1 and TRBJ2-2; D is uncertain. Trimming shortened V by 3 bases and J by 6 bases, and 8 bases separated the two germline ends. Per the germline V gene, CDR1 is LGHDT and CDR2 is YNNKEL (reference sequence). The CDR3 has 13 residues. The CDR3 reads CASSQGSAGELFF. The CDR3 nucleotides read TGTGCCAGCAGCCAGGGGTCAGCCGGGGAGCTGTTTTTT.

This clonotype was counted ten times or more. The chain carries TRBV6-1 and TRBJ1-1; D is possibly TRBD1 (5 bases). The CDR3 extends over 16 amino acids. Germline CDR1 and CDR2: MNHNS and SASEGT. Trimming cost V 10 bases and J 4 bases, with 25 bases left between them. The CDR3 DNA follows: TGTGCCATCGATGGGGGGTGGGAGGGCGGAGGCACTGAAGCTTTCTTT. Protein product: CAIDGGWEGGGTEAFF.

This clonotype was found many times. The chain has TRBV6-1 and TRBJ1-6, with D maybe TRBD1 (6 bases). The CDR3 totals 14 residues. V was pared by 9 bases and J by 9 bases, with 18 bases between. Germline lookup yields CDR1 MNHNS and CDR2 SASEGT. Written as DNA, the CDR3 is TGTGCCAGTTGGTCCTGGGACAAATTTTCACCCCTCCACTTT. Amino acid sequence: CASWSWDKFSPLHF.

The CDR3 bases are TGTGCCAGCAGCTTGGGGGCGGGAGGTTTAAATGAGCAGTTCTTC. This gives the protein CASSLGAGGLNEQFF. This rearrangement joins TRBV11-2 to TRBJ2-1, with 8 bases aligning to TRBD2. Germline-derived CDR1 and CDR2 are SGHAT and FQNNGV. The CDR3 spans 15 residues. V lost 3 bases to trimming and J lost 7 bases; unmatched junction nucleotides: 8.

This clonotype was counted at least ten times. The V call is TRBV7-2, the J call TRBJ1-1; TRBD1 agrees at 8 bases. Germline CDR1 is SGHTA and CDR2 is FQGNSA. V gave up 3 bases and J gave up 7 bases; unmatched junction bases: 10. The length of the CDR3 is 15 residues. Written as DNA, the CDR3 is TGTGCCAGCAGCTTTGGACAGGGTGGCCGATATGAAGCTTTCTTT. Residues: CASSFGQGGRYEAFF.

The chain is built from TRBV10-3 and TRBJ1-2, with 7 bases identical to TRBD1. This CDR3 region has 13 residues. Unmatched junction bases numbered 4, after V lost 6 bases and J lost 3 bases. The germline gives CDR1 ENHRY, CDR2 SYGVKD. CDR3 amino acids: CAISTGTDYGYTF. The CDR3 nucleotides are TGTGCCATCAGCACCGGGACAGACTATGGCTACACCTTC.

The chain carries TRBV19 and TRBJ1-1, with D unclear. There are 13 residues in the CDR3. V gave up 10 bases and J gave up 0 bases, with 12 bases separating them. Germline CDR1 is LNHDA and CDR2 is SQIVND (reference sequence). CDR3 sequence reads: CAIRGQLNTEAFF. For the CDR3, the DNA is TGTGCCATCAGAGGGCAGTTGAACACTGAAGCTTTCTTT.

This clonotype was seen a handful of times. The rearrangement joins TRBV6-1 to TRBJ1-5; D unresolved. CDR3 length equals 15 residues. Trimming removed 1 base from V and 8 bases from J, with 15 bases in between. Germline V gene lookup returns CDR1 MNHNS and CDR2 SASEGT. CDR3: CASSEGVLAIKPQHF. The CDR3 coding sequence is TGTGCCAGCAGTGAAGGAGTGTTAGCAATCAAGCCCCAGCATTTT.

The chain uses TRBV18 and TRBJ1-5; no firm D call. The V end lost 3 bases, the J end lost 0 bases, and 12 bases lay between the germline ends. The CDR3 length is 16 residues. CDR1 and CDR2 from the germline V gene are KGHSH and LQKENI. CDR3 residues: CASSPSGISSNQPQHF. The CDR3, as DNA: TGTGCCAGCTCACCTTCCGGGATCTCTAGCAATCAGCCCCAGCATTTT.

This clonotype was counted a few times. The J gene is TRBJ2-3, the V gene TRBV20-1, with 14 bases that match TRBD2. Per the germline V gene, CDR1 is DFQATT and CDR2 is SNEGSKA (reference sequence). CDR3 length: 19 residues. Trimming took 3 bases from V and 1 from J; bases not matched to a gene: 12. CDR3 DNA: TGCAGTGCTAGCCCCGGAGGGACTAGCGGGGGCGGGGGCACAGATACGCAGTATTTT. Translating gives CSASPGGTSGGGGTDTQYF.

This clonotype was found a few times. The J gene is TRBJ1-4, the V gene TRBV2; D remains unclear. With 7 bases removed from V and 9 bases from J, the gap between germline ends came to 15 bases. Germline V CDR1 and CDR2: SNHLY, FYNNEI. The length of the CDR3 is 13 residues. The CDR3 sequence is CASNSGSGQKLFF. CDR3 coding DNA: TGTGCCAGCAACTCAGGCTCTGGTCAAAAACTGTTTTTT.

This rearrangement joins TRBV20-1 to TRBJ2-1, with 8 bases that match TRBD2. This CDR3 region has 16 residues. The V and J ends lost 2 bases and 2 bases, in that order; junction bases with no gene match: 8. Germline V CDR1 and CDR2: DFQATT, SNEGSKA (reference sequence). CDR3 sequence reads: CSARPTAGVAYNEQFF. In DNA, the CDR3 is TGCAGTGCTAGACCTACAGCGGGAGTGGCCTACAATGAGCAGTTCTTC.

This clonotype was found many times. V gene TRBV12-3 or TRBV12-4 combines with J gene TRBJ1-2; 8 bases fit TRBD1. Losses at the gene ends were 3 bases for V and 6 bases for J; bases not matched to a gene: 3. CDR3 length equals 13 residues. CDR3 protein: CASSFRGRDGYTF. The CDR3 DNA is TGTGCCAGCAGTTTCAGGGGGCGGGATGGCTACACCTTC.

V usage is TRBV15 and J usage is TRBJ2-3; unclear D gene. Germline V CDR1 and CDR2: LNHNV, YYDKDF (reference sequence). The V end was cut by 9 bases, the J end by 3 bases, with 13 bases between. The CDR3 is 13 residues long. The CDR3 DNA reads as TGTGCCACTAGGGCAAGGTGGACAGATACGCAGTATTTT. It is translated as CATRARWTDTQYF.

This clonotype was seen repeatedly, ten times or more. The rearrangement uses TRBV7-2 and TRBJ2-5; TRBD2 aligns across 11 bases. The trim removed 5 bases at V and 12 bases at J, leaving 5 bases unmatched. Looked up from germline, CDR1 is SGHTA and CDR2 is FQGNSA. The CDR3 covers 12 residues. The CDR3 DNA reads TGTGCCAGCAGCCCACTAGCGGGGGAGAAGTACTTC. Translating gives CASSPLAGEKYF.

This clonotype was found a few times. The V gene is TRBV5-1, the J gene TRBJ2-7, with 10 bases aligning to TRBD1. The CDR3 runs to 14 residues. The V segment lost 4 bases and the J segment 5 bases; nucleotides outside the gene matches: 6. CDR1 SGHRS and CDR2 YFSETQ come from the germline V gene. The CDR3 protein is CASSVGTGEDEQYF. The CDR3 DNA is TGCGCCAGCAGCGTGGGGACAGGGGAGGACGAGCAGTACTTC.